The clone carrying this TCR beta chain occurred a few times. Per the germline V gene, CDR1 is MDHEN and CDR2 is SYDVKM. V lost 8 bases and J 4 bases, leaving 18 bases between the germline ends. CDR3 length equals 15 residues. The record originates from a study of blood T cell repertoires in COVID-19. As for the study in general: Spain, Italy and the United States supplied samples that represented acute and convalescent COVID-19. Sources were T cells, B-cell-depleted T cells, or PBMCs; the material itself was cDNA or gDNA.

Method: immunoSEQ multiplex PCR; TCRdb's copy keeps in-frame clones and lacks some. This table holds 150,000 to 200,000 clones, 85% found once. Sequencing was performed on peripheral blood. This TCR came from a human donor with acute or convalescent COVID-19. The donor label of this sample is uncertain. The rearrangement links TRBV28 to TRBJ2-1, with D perhaps TRBD2 (7 bases). The CDR3, as DNA: TGTGCCAGCTCGCCCCCGGGGGGCCCTTACAATGAGCAGTTCTTC. Its translation is CASSPPGGPYNEQFF.